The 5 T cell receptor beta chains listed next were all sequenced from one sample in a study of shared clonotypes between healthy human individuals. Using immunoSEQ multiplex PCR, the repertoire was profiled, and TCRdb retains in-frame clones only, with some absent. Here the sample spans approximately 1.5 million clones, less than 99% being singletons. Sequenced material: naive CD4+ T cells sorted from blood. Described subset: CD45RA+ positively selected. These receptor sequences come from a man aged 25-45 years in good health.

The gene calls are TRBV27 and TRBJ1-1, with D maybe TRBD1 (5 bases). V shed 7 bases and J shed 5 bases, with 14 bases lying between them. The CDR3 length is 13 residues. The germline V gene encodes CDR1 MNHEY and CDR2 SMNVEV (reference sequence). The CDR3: CASTQRGSTEAFF. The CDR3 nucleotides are TGTGCCAGCACCCAAAGGGGATCTACTGAAGCTTTCTTT.

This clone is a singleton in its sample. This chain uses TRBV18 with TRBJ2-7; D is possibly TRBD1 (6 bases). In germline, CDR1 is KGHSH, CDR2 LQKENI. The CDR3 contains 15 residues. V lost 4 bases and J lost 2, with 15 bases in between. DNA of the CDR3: TGTGCCAGCTCACTCATGAAGACAGGAACCTACGAGCAGTACTTC. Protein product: CASSLMKTGTYEQYF.

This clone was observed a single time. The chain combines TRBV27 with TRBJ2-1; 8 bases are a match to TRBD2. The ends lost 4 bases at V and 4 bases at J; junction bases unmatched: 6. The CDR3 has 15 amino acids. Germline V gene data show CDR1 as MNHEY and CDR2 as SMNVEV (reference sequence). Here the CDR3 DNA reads TGTGCCAGCAGTTCCCAGCGGGAGTTTTACAATGAGCAGTTCTTC. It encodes CASSSQREFYNEQFF.

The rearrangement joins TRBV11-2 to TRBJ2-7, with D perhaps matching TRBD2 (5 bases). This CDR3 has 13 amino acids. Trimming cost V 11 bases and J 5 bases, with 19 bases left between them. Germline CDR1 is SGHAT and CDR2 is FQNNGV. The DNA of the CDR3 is TGTGCCGATCGGACTGACCATACCGACGAGCAGTACTTC. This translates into CADRTDHTDEQYF. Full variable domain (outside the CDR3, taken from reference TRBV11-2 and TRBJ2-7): EAGVAQSPRYKIIEKRQSVAFWCNPISGHATLYWYQQILGQGPKLLIQFQNNGVVDDSQLPKDRFSAERLKGVDSTLKIQPAKLEDSAVYLCADRTDHTDEQYFGPGTRLTVT.

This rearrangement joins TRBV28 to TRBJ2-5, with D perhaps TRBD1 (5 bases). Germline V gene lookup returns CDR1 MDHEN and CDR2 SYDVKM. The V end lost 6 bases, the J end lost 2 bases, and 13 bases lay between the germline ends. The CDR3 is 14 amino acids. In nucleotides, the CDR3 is TGTGCCAGCAGCCCTTTAGGGGCTCAAGAGACCCAGTACTTC. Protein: CASSPLGAQETQYF.